Detailed here is one T cell receptor beta chain. Libraries were prepared by immunoSEQ multiplex PCR; TCRdb keeps only in-frame clonotypes and omits some of them. The sample lists around 160,000 clones; 65% to 85% were seen once. V shed 4 bases, J shed 4 bases, and the junction held 8 bases outside the gene matches. Germline V gene data show CDR1 as MGHRA and CDR2 as YSYEKL. The CDR3 consists of 16 residues. This record belongs to a study of blood T cell repertoires in COVID-19. This clonotype was obtained from a man in his sixties with active or convalescent COVID-19. The chain links TRBV4-1 to TRBJ1-2; 11 bases are a match to TRBD1. Sequenced input: peripheral blood. This CDR3 is CASSPGQGVSFYGYTF. The CDR3 DNA follows: TGCGCCAGCAGCCCGGGACAGGGGGTATCGTTCTATGGCTACACCTTC.